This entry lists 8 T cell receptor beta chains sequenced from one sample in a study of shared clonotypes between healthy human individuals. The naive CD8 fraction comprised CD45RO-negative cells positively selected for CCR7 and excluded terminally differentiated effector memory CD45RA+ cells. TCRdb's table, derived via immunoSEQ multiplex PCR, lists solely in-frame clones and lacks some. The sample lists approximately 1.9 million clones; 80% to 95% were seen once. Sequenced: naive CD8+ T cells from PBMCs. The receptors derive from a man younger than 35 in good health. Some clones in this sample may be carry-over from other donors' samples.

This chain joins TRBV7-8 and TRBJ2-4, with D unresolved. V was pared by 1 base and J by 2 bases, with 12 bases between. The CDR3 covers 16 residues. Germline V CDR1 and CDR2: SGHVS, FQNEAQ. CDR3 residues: CASSLDLGRSKNIQYF. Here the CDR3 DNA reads TGTGCCAGCAGCTTAGATCTAGGCAGGTCCAAAAACATTCAGTACTTC.

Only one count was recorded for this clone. Here the CDR3 reads CASSPIPRSSTDTQYF. CDR3 DNA: TGTGCCAGTAGTCCCATCCCCCGGTCTAGCACAGATACGCAGTATTTT. The rearrangement joins TRBV19 to TRBJ2-3; no firm D call. The germline V gene encodes CDR1 LNHDA and CDR2 SQIVND (reference sequence). CDR3 length equals 16 residues. The germline V and J ends were trimmed by 5 bases and 0 bases, with 15 bases remaining between them.

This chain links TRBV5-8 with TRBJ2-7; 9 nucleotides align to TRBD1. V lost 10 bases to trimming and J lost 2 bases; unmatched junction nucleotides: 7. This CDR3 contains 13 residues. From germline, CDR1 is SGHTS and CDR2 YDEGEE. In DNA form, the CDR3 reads TGTGCCGGCGGACAGGGGCTCCCCTACGAGCAGTACTTC. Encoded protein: CAGGQGLPYEQYF.

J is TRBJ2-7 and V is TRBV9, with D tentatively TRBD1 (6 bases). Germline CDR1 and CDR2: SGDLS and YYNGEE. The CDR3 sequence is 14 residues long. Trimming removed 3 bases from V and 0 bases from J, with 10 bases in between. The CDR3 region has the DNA TGTGCCAGCAGCGCCGACAGGTTCTCCTACGAGCAGTACTTC. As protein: CASSADRFSYEQYF.

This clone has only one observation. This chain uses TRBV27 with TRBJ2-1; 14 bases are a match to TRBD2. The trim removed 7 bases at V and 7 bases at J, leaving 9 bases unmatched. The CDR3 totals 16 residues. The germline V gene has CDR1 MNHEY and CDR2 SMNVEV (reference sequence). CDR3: CASKTTSGRASNEQFF. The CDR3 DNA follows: TGTGCCAGCAAAACGACTAGCGGGAGGGCCTCTAATGAGCAGTTCTTC.

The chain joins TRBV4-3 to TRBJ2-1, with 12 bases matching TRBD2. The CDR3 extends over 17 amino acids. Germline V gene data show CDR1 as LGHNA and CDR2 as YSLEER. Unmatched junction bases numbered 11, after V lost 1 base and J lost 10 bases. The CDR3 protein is CASSQAFLAGGPREQFF. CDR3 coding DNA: TGCGCCAGCAGCCAAGCTTTTCTAGCGGGAGGGCCGCGGGAGCAGTTCTTC.

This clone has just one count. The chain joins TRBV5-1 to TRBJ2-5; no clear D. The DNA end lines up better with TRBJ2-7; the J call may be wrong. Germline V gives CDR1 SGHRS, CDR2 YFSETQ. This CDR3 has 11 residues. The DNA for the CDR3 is TGCGCCAGCAGCTTGGAGTCCGAGCAGTACTTC. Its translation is CASSLESEQYF.

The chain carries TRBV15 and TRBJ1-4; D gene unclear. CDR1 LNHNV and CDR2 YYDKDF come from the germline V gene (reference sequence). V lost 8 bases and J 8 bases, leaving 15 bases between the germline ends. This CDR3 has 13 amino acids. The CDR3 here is CATGGPRREKLFF. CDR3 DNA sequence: TGTGCCACCGGCGGCCCCCGCAGAGAAAAACTGTTTTTT.